A single sample is the source of the 9 T cell receptor beta chains below, sequenced in a study of control samples from healthy donors and cancer patients. TCRdb keeps only in-frame clones here, not all; method: immunoSEQ multiplex PCR. The sample lists over 65,000 clones, roughly 92% occurring once. Sequencing was done on a sample of blood. Receptors originate from a woman in her 40s in good health.

The rearrangement joins TRBV19 to TRBJ2-7, with 7 bases that match TRBD1. The CDR3 is 18 residues long. The J segment lost 5 bases and the V segment lost 6 bases, leaving 22 bases of the junction unmatched. From germline, CDR1 is LNHDA and CDR2 SQIVND (reference sequence). The CDR3 bases are TGTGCCAGTAGAGGGGGACCCCCAGGGACAGCGCTTTCCCACGAGCAGTACTTC. Its translation: CASRGGPPGTALSHEQYF. Together with reference TRBV19 and TRBJ2-7, the CDR3 gives the full variable domain: DGGITQSPKYLFRKEGQNVTLSCEQNLNHDAMYWYRQDPGQGLRLIYYSQIVNDFQKGDIAEGYSVSREKKESFPLTVTSAQKNPTAFYLCASRGGPPGTALSHEQYFGPGTRLTVT.

The rearrangement joins TRBV2 to TRBJ1-4, with 7 bases aligning to TRBD1. CDR1 is SNHLY, CDR2 FYNNEI, per germline. Trimming at V came to 8 bases and at J to 2 bases, leaving 5 bases not matched to a gene. The CDR3 consists of 14 residues. Here the CDR3 reads CASGRQGTNEKLFF. Here the CDR3 DNA reads TGTGCCAGCGGCCGACAGGGTACTAATGAAAAACTGTTTTTT. Combining the CDR3 with reference TRBV2 and TRBJ1-4 gives the whole variable domain EPEVTQTPSHQVTQMGQEVILRCVPISNHLYFYWYRQILGQKVEFLVSFYNNEISEKSEIFDDQFSVERPDGSNFTLKIRSTKLEDSAMYFCASGRQGTNEKLFFGSGTQLSVL.

The CDR3 is CASSQAGQGSFYEQYF. The CDR3 DNA reads as TGCGCCAGCAGCCAGGCGGGACAGGGGAGTTTTTACGAGCAGTACTTC. The chain recombines TRBV4-1 with TRBJ2-7; 10 nucleotides match TRBD1. Trimming cost V 3 bases and J 4 bases; bases outside gene matches: 9. Germline CDR1 and CDR2: MGHRA and YSYEKL. This CDR3 region has 16 residues.

This clone was seen once. The chain joins TRBV18 to TRBJ1-5; the D gene is possibly TRBD1 (5 bases). Germline assignment: CDR1 KGHSH and CDR2 LQKENI. The CDR3 has 12 residues. V was cut by 6 bases and J by 9 bases, with 12 bases left in between. The CDR3 DNA is TGTGCCAGCTCGACAGCAGTGGGGCCCCAGCATTTT. Residues: CASSTAVGPQHF.

This chain connects TRBV5-6 to TRBJ1-6, with D maybe TRBD1 (6 bases). V was clipped by 3 bases and J by 6 bases, with 16 bases between them. Looked up from germline, CDR1 is SGHDT and CDR2 is YYEEEE. The CDR3 contains 16 residues. CDR3 loop: CASSSGHRDINSPLHF. The CDR3 DNA sequence: TGTGCCAGCAGCTCGGGGCACCGGGACATTAATTCACCCCTCCACTTT. Variable domain in full (rest from reference TRBV5-6 and TRBJ1-6): DAGVTQSPTHLIKTRGQQVTLRCSPKSGHDTVSWYQQALGQGPQFIFQYYEEEERQRGNFPDRFSGHQFPNYSSELNVNALLLGDSALYLCASSSGHRDINSPLHFGNGTRLTVT.

V gene TRBV29-1 combines with J gene TRBJ2-3; a possible D gene is TRBD1 (5 bases). The CDR3 is 14 residues long. CDR1 is SQVTM and CDR2 is ANQGSEA in the germline V gene. V was cut by 7 bases and J by 6 bases, with 20 bases left in between. CDR3 in DNA: TGCAGCGCTACGCCCAGGGTGGATCCGGATACGCAGTATTTT. Its translation: CSATPRVDPDTQYF.

J is TRBJ2-3 and V is TRBV29-1, with D possibly called TRBD1 or TRBD2 (5 bases each). V was cut by 4 bases and J by 6 bases, with 14 bases left in between. The CDR3 contains 13 residues. CDR1 SQVTM and CDR2 ANQGSEA come from the germline V gene. CDR3 loop: CSVGRDQVDTQYF. The CDR3 DNA reads as TGCAGCGTTGGCCGGGACCAAGTGGATACGCAGTATTTT.

The chain carries TRBV9 and TRBJ2-1; possible D gene TRBD1, 6 bases. Germline V gene sequence: CDR1 SGDLS, CDR2 YYNGEE. The CDR3 totals 14 residues. With 7 bases removed from V and 2 bases from J, the gap between germline ends came to 13 bases. The CDR3: CASGLGTPYNEQFF. The CDR3 coding sequence is TGTGCCAGCGGTTTGGGGACACCCTACAATGAGCAGTTCTTC.

The genes are TRBV11-2 and TRBJ2-7, with a tentative D call TRBD2 (6 bases). V was pared by 5 bases and J by 0 bases, with 23 bases between. The CDR3 is 18 residues long. Germline CDR1 reads SGHAT; CDR2 reads FQNNGV. CDR3 residues: CASSPLWSAGKVSYEQYF. CDR3 bases: TGTGCCAGCAGCCCGCTCTGGTCGGCGGGAAAAGTCTCCTACGAGCAGTACTTC.